Listed below are T cell receptor beta chains from one sample, sequenced in a study of T cells after somatic rescue of genetic block. TCRdb keeps only in-frame clones here, not all; method: immunoSEQ multiplex PCR. In the table there are 95,000 to 120,000 clones, about 89% of which are singletons. Sequencing input: peripheral blood mononuclear cells (PBMCs). The receptors come from a woman between 18 and 30 years old. The CDR3 runs from the conserved cysteine through the conserved F or W. The D gene is left open where the match is weak. Clone size is stated in some rows and not others, as once, few, many or a class when expanded.

j_gene: TRBJ1-1; v_gene: TRBV19; abundance: NA; d_gene: NA; CDR3aa: CASRPRGGQNTEAFF; CDR3nt: TGTGCCAGTAGACCTCGGGGGGGACAGAACACTGAAGCTTTCTTT
j_gene: TRBJ1-6; v_gene: TRBV5-4; abundance: NA; d_gene: NA; CDR3aa: CASSLPNNSPLHF; CDR3nt: TGTGCCAGCAGCTTGCCGAATAATTCACCCCTCCACTTT
j_gene: TRBJ2-1; v_gene: TRBV5-1; abundance: NA; d_gene: TRBD1; CDR3aa: CASRQGAHEQFF; CDR3nt: TGCGCCAGCAGACAGGGGGCCCATGAGCAGTTCTTC
j_gene: TRBJ2-6; v_gene: TRBV4-1; abundance: NA; d_gene: NA; CDR3aa: CASSKDSPSGANVLTF; CDR3nt: TGCGCCAGCAGTAAGGACAGCCCTTCTGGGGCCAACGTCCTGACTTTC
j_gene: TRBJ1-1; v_gene: TRBV11-3; abundance: NA; d_gene: NA; CDR3aa: CASSLGGNTEAFF; CDR3nt: TGTGCCAGCAGCTTGGGGGGGAACACTGAAGCTTTCTTT
j_gene: TRBJ1-1; v_gene: TRBV28; abundance: once; d_gene: NA; CDR3aa: CASSLEGNTEAFF; CDR3nt: TGTGCCAGCAGTTTGGAGGGAAACACTGAAGCTTTCTTT
j_gene: TRBJ1-5; v_gene: TRBV19; abundance: NA; d_gene: TRBD1; CDR3aa: CASSIRQGRGQPQHF; CDR3nt: TGTGCCAGTAGTATCAGACAGGGGCGGGGTCAGCCCCAGCATTTT
j_gene: TRBJ1-1; v_gene: TRBV4-1; abundance: NA; d_gene: TRBD1; CDR3aa: CASSPGGRMNTEAFF; CDR3nt: TGCGCCAGCAGCCCAGGGGGCCGAATGAACACTGAAGCTTTCTTT
j_gene: TRBJ1-4; v_gene: TRBV28; abundance: NA; d_gene: NA; CDR3aa: CASSSQGGEKLFF; CDR3nt: TGTGCCAGCAGTTCCCAGGGCGGGGAAAAACTGTTTTTT
j_gene: TRBJ2-1; v_gene: TRBV5-1; abundance: NA; d_gene: NA; CDR3aa: CASSLAPHNEQFF; CDR3nt: TGCGCCAGCAGCTTGGCCCCTCACAATGAGCAGTTCTTC
j_gene: TRBJ1-5; v_gene: TRBV5-6; abundance: once; d_gene: NA; CDR3aa: CASSFKNRAGQPQHF; CDR3nt: TGTGCCAGCAGCTTTAAGAACAGGGCGGGTCAGCCCCAGCATTTT
j_gene: TRBJ1-1; v_gene: TRBV2; abundance: NA; d_gene: NA; CDR3aa: CASSREGTEAFF; CDR3nt: TGTGCCAGCAGCAGGGAAGGCACTGAAGCTTTCTTT
j_gene: TRBJ2-7; v_gene: TRBV30; abundance: NA; d_gene: TRBD2; CDR3aa: CAWRGGGLEQYF; CDR3nt: TGTGCCTGGAGGGGCGGGGGGCTCGAGCAGTACTTC
j_gene: TRBJ1-2; v_gene: TRBV19; abundance: few; d_gene: NA; CDR3aa: CASSSQRVQNYGYTF; CDR3nt: TGTGCCAGTAGCAGTCAAAGGGTCCAAAACTATGGCTACACCTTC
j_gene: TRBJ2-3; v_gene: TRBV11-2; abundance: NA; d_gene: TRBD1; CDR3aa: CASSLDYRQGGSGTQYF; CDR3nt: TGTGCCAGCAGCTTAGACTATAGACAGGGGGGTTCTGGTACGCAGTATTTT
j_gene: TRBJ1-2; v_gene: TRBV6-4; abundance: NA; d_gene: TRBD1; CDR3aa: CASSVGAGTGILGGYTF; CDR3nt: TGTGCCAGCAGTGTCGGAGCCGGGACAGGGATTTTAGGAGGCTACACCTTC
j_gene: TRBJ2-1; v_gene: TRBV19; abundance: NA; d_gene: NA; CDR3aa: CASTPTSISYNEQFF; CDR3nt: TGTGCCAGTACCCCGACTAGTATATCCTACAATGAGCAGTTCTTC
j_gene: TRBJ1-2; v_gene: TRBV4-3; abundance: NA; d_gene: NA; CDR3aa: CASSQARQAPKGYTF; CDR3nt: TGCGCCAGCAGCCAAGCCAGGCAGGCCCCTAAGGGCTACACCTTC
j_gene: TRBJ2-7; v_gene: TRBV28; abundance: NA; d_gene: NA; CDR3aa: CASSVSWDEQYF; CDR3nt: TGTGCCAGCAGTGTCAGTTGGGACGAGCAGTACTTC
j_gene: TRBJ2-1; v_gene: TRBV7-3; abundance: NA; d_gene: NA; CDR3aa: CASSLTGPDGNEQFF; CDR3nt: TGTGCCAGCAGCTTAACGGGCCCCGATGGGAATGAGCAGTTCTTC
j_gene: TRBJ1-1; v_gene: TRBV11-2; abundance: NA; d_gene: NA; CDR3aa: CASSGRGGRNTEAFF; CDR3nt: TGTGCCAGCAGCGGCAGGGGCGGGCGGAACACTGAAGCTTTCTTT
j_gene: TRBJ1-2; v_gene: TRBV2; abundance: once; d_gene: NA; CDR3aa: CALQTEDGYTF; CDR3nt: TGTGCCCTCCAAACCGAGGATGGCTACACCTTC
j_gene: TRBJ1-5; v_gene: TRBV19; abundance: NA; d_gene: TRBD1; CDR3aa: CASSIRQGGQPQHF; CDR3nt: TGTGCCAGTAGTATCAGACAGGGCGGACAGCCCCAGCATTTT
j_gene: TRBJ1-1; v_gene: TRBV9; abundance: NA; d_gene: TRBD1; CDR3aa: CASGDSQGTEAFF; CDR3nt: TGTGCCAGCGGGGACAGCCAGGGCACTGAAGCTTTCTTT
j_gene: TRBJ1-1; v_gene: TRBV11-3; abundance: NA; d_gene: NA; CDR3aa: CASSPRGGGTEAFF; CDR3nt: TGTGCCAGCAGCCCGAGGGGTGGGGGCACTGAAGCTTTCTTT
j_gene: TRBJ1-2; v_gene: TRBV6-1; abundance: NA; d_gene: NA; CDR3aa: CASEGDWDYGYTF; CDR3nt: TGTGCCAGCGAGGGGGATTGGGACTATGGCTACACCTTC
j_gene: TRBJ2-5; v_gene: TRBV7-9; abundance: NA; d_gene: TRBD1; CDR3aa: CASSLEVTGPETQYF; CDR3nt: TGTGCCAGCAGCTTAGAGGTGACAGGGCCGGAGACCCAGTACTTC
j_gene: TRBJ1-4; v_gene: TRBV30; abundance: NA; d_gene: NA; CDR3aa: CAWTRQFNEKLFF; CDR3nt: TGTGCCTGGACCCGACAGTTTAATGAAAAACTGTTTTTT
j_gene: TRBJ2-7; v_gene: TRBV9; abundance: NA; d_gene: TRBD1; CDR3aa: CASSHSWDRGHEQYF; CDR3nt: TGTGCCAGCAGCCATTCTTGGGACAGGGGGCACGAGCAGTACTTC
j_gene: TRBJ1-2; v_gene: TRBV28; abundance: once; d_gene: NA; CDR3aa: CASSSPGALFYGYTF; CDR3nt: TGTGCCAGCAGCTCCCCAGGGGCGCTTTTCTATGGCTACACCTTC
j_gene: TRBJ2-5; v_gene: TRBV11-2; abundance: NA; d_gene: NA; CDR3aa: CAPRPVDGNGETQYF; CDR3nt: TGTGCCCCCCGTCCGGTAGACGGAAATGGAGAGACCCAGTACTTC
j_gene: TRBJ2-1; v_gene: TRBV2; abundance: NA; d_gene: TRBD2; CDR3aa: CASGTTMNEQFF; CDR3nt: TGTGCCAGCGGGACTACAATGAATGAGCAGTTCTTC
j_gene: TRBJ1-1; v_gene: TRBV29-1; abundance: NA; d_gene: TRBD1; CDR3aa: CTIAFPQGASEAFF; CDR3nt: TGCACCATCGCCTTCCCACAGGGGGCGTCTGAAGCTTTCTTT
j_gene: TRBJ2-7; v_gene: TRBV18; abundance: NA; d_gene: NA; CDR3aa: CASSPPGRGYEQYF; CDR3nt: TGTGCCAGCTCACCACCGGGAAGGGGCTACGAGCAGTACTTC
j_gene: TRBJ1-6; v_gene: TRBV7-3; abundance: NA; d_gene: NA; CDR3aa: CASSLTNGLVSPLHF; CDR3nt: TGTGCCAGCAGCTTAACTAATGGGTTGGTTTCACCCCTCCACTTT
j_gene: TRBJ2-1; v_gene: TRBV7-2; abundance: NA; d_gene: NA; CDR3aa: CASSLALVSYNEQFF; CDR3nt: TGTGCCAGCAGCTTAGCCCTGGTGTCCTACAATGAGCAGTTCTTC
j_gene: TRBJ2-5; v_gene: TRBV5-6; abundance: NA; d_gene: TRBD2; CDR3aa: CASSFGGLAGGRYQETQYF; CDR3nt: TGTGCCAGCAGCTTTGGTGGGCTAGCGGGGGGACGGTACCAAGAGACCCAGTACTTC
j_gene: TRBJ2-3; v_gene: TRBV19; abundance: NA; d_gene: NA; CDR3aa: CASNLQGGGSNTQYF; CDR3nt: TGTGCCAGTAACCTTCAGGGGGGCGGGAGTAATACGCAGTATTTT
j_gene: TRBJ1-6; v_gene: TRBV27; abundance: NA; d_gene: NA; CDR3aa: CASRGYRFSSYNSPLHF; CDR3nt: TGTGCCAGCAGGGGATACCGCTTCAGCTCCTATAATTCACCCCTCCACTTT